This paragraph covers one T cell receptor (beta chain) sequence. Its specificity is unknown. This table comes from immunoSEQ multiplex PCR, and its TCRdb copy is limited to in-frame clones, with some not included. This sample carries roughly 330,000 clones, about nine tenths of them seen once, and the ten largest clones take roughly 1.2%. The sample comes from a study of cytomegalovirus exposure and HLA in healthy donors. Trimming shortened V by 6 bases and J by 6 bases, and 12 bases separated the two germline ends. This CDR3 is built from 14 residues. CDR1 and CDR2 from the germline V gene are SGHTA and FQGNSA. Study results and caveats: Accounts indicate the classifier identified cytomegalovirus status with strong specificity and sensitivity. A subsequent analysis found that TCR clusters from the first cohort also tended to co-occur in the 120 validation repertoires, with roughly 95% of cluster scores above 0.

The source is a woman between 25 and 40 years old in good health and CMV-seropositive. The chain carries TRBV7-2 and TRBJ1-6, with unresolved D. Sequencing was done on a sample of PBMCs. CDR3 loop: CASSSQEGNSPLHF. In DNA form, the CDR3 reads TGTGCCAGCAGTTCCCAGGAAGGTAATTCACCCCTCCACTTT.